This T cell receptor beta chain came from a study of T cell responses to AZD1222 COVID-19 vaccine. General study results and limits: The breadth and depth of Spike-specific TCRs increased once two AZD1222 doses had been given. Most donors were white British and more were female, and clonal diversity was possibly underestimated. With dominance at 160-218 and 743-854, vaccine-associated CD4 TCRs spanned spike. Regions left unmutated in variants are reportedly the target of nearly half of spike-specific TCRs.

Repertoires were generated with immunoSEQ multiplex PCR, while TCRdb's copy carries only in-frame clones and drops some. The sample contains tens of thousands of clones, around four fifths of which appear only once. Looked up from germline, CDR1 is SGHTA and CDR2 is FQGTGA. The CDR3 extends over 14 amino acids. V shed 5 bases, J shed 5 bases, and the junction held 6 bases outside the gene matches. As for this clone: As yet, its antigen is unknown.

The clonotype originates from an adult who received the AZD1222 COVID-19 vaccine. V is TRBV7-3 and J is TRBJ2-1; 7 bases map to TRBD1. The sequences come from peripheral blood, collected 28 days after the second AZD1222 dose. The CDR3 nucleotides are TGTGCCAGCAGCGGGCCGGGACAGAACAATGAGCAGTTCTTC. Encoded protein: CASSGPGQNNEQFF.